This paragraph reports one T cell receptor (beta chain). The antigen is not known. The PCR was carried out with 60 Vbeta primers and 13 Jbeta primers. Sequencing was performed with immunoSEQ multiplex PCR; in TCRdb, only in-frame clones are kept and a portion is missing. The sample contains approximately 190,000 clones, around three quarters of which appear only once. This entry comes from a study of cytomegalovirus exposure and HLA in healthy donors. Trimming took 2 bases from V and 3 from J; bases not matched to a gene: 5. The CDR3 is 14 amino acids. CDR1 SGHTS and CDR2 YDEGEE come from the germline V gene. Study-wide results and limits: Earlier findings revealed that most TCR beta V segments proved productive either about 90% or about 30% of the time.

The TCR was taken from a woman younger than 45 in good health and CMV-seronegative. The sample taken for sequencing was PBMCs. The gene calls are TRBV5-8 and TRBJ2-7; TRBD1 aligns across 7 bases. CDR3 sequence: CASSFGTARYEQYF. The CDR3 DNA follows: TGTGCCAGCAGCTTCGGGACAGCACGCTACGAGCAGTACTTC.